This passage covers 24 T cell receptor beta chains from one sample sequenced in a study of T cell repertoires in cytomegalovirus infection. TCRdb fed the reads into MiXCR, producing one record per CDR3 protein. The data show around 550,000 distinct CDR3 sequences, approximately 26% seen once. Sample: PBMCs. The receptors stem from a human donor in good health (CMV status not recorded). Some clones in this sample may be carry-over from other donors' samples.

A few counts support this clonotype. The chain joins TRBV2 to TRBJ2-7; TRBD1 matches at 7 bases. The trim removed 6 bases at V and 2 bases at J, leaving 10 bases unmatched. CDR1 is SNHLY and CDR2 is FYNNEI in the germline V gene. CDR3 length: 15 residues. DNA of the CDR3: TGTGCCAGCAGGACTTCCGGGACAGATCCCTACGAGCAGTACTTC. Its protein product is CASRTSGTDPYEQYF. The variable domain in full, with the rest retrieved from reference TRBV2 and TRBJ2-7, is EPEVTQTPSHQVTQMGQEVILRCVPISNHLYFYWYRQILGQKVEFLVSFYNNEISEKSEIFDDQFSVERPDGSNFTLKIRSTKLEDSAMYFCASRTSGTDPYEQYFGPGTRLTVT.

This clonotype was observed a handful of times. CDR3 nucleotide sequence: TGTGCCAGCAGCTTACAGGGGCAGGGTCAGCCCCAGCATTTT. Its translation: CASSLQGQGQPQHF. The J gene is TRBJ1-5, the V gene TRBV7-2; TRBD1 might be the D (6 bases). Germline V gene sequence: CDR1 SGHTA, CDR2 FQGNSA. The CDR3 is 14 residues long. Trimming left V 2 bases short and J 6 bases short, with 11 bases between.

This clonotype was counted a single time. It may be a read error: a sequence one base away is much more abundant. The chain has TRBV7-2 and TRBJ2-1, with TRBD2 as a possible D gene (6 bases). Trimming stripped 5 bases from V and 3 bases from J, with 11 bases between. CDR3 size: 14 residues. Germline V gene data show CDR1 as SGHTA and CDR2 as FQGNSA. The CDR3 spells CASSLTRDYNEQFF. The CDR3 DNA reads TGTGCCAGCAGCCTGACTAGGGACTACAATGAGCAGTTCTTC. The full variable domain, its missing parts supplied by reference TRBV7-2 and TRBJ2-1, is GAGVSQSPSNKVTEKGKDVELRCDPISGHTALYWYRQSLGQGLEFLIYFQGNSAPDKSGLPSDRFSAERTGGSVSTLTIQRTQQEDSAVYLCASSLTRDYNEQFFGPGTRLTVL.

This clonotype has only a few counts. The rearrangement links TRBV6-5 to TRBJ2-1; 12 bases match TRBD2. The CDR3 spans 17 residues. Losses at the gene ends were 4 bases for V and 3 bases for J; bases not matched to a gene: 7. The germline V gene encodes CDR1 MNHEY and CDR2 SVGAGI. This CDR3 is CASSSLTSGSSYNEQFF. CDR3 DNA sequence: TGTGCCAGCAGTTCTCTGACTAGCGGGAGCAGCTACAATGAGCAGTTCTTC.

Of note for this clonotype: This sequence may be a read error, since a much larger clone differs from it by one base. The chain has TRBV7-2 and TRBJ2-1, with unresolved D. This CDR3 has 14 residues. V lost 5 bases to trimming and J lost 9 bases, with 17 bases between them. CDR1 is SGHTA and CDR2 is FQGNSA in the germline V gene. The CDR3 is CASSPRTGSSEQFF. DNA of the CDR3: TGTGCCAGCAGCCCACGCACGGGTTCGAGTGAGCAGTTCTTC.

This clonotype was observed many times. This chain uses TRBV6-6 with TRBJ2-5; a weak D match, TRBD1 (6 bases). CDR3 length: 17 amino acids. The ends were cut back, 2 bases at V and 1 base at J, with 17 bases in the middle. The germline V gene encodes CDR1 MNHNY and CDR2 SVGAGI (reference sequence). The CDR3 bases are TGTGCCAGCAGTTACGTACAGGGAGAAAGGGCCCAAGAGACCCAGTACTTC. Residues: CASSYVQGERAQETQYF.

This clonotype was detected once. This sequence joins TRBV27 and TRBJ1-1, with TRBD1 matching over 7 bases. V shed 7 bases, J shed 1 base, and the junction held 12 bases outside the gene matches. The CDR3 is 16 amino acids. Germline V gives CDR1 MNHEY, CDR2 SMNVEV (reference sequence). Written as DNA, the CDR3 is TGTGCCAGCATCCCCCCCTACAGGGGACCGAACACTGAAGCTTTCTTT. Its translation is CASIPPYRGPNTEAFF.

Only a few counts were recorded for this clonotype. The chain has TRBV6-2 or TRBV6-3 and TRBJ2-5; D is undetermined. Germline CDR1 reads MNHEY; CDR2 reads SVGEGT. The CDR3 is 15 residues long. With 2 bases removed from V and 2 bases from J, the gap between germline ends came to 12 bases. CDR3 amino acids: CASSYLGQPQETQYF. The CDR3 region has the DNA TGTGCCAGCAGTTACCTGGGTCAACCACAAGAGACCCAGTACTTC.

The chain joins TRBV5-5 to TRBJ1-6; the match to TRBD1 covers 7 bases. Trimming removed 4 bases from V and 7 bases from J; junction bases left unmatched: 11. Looked up from germline, CDR1 is SGHKS and CDR2 is YYEKEE (reference sequence). This CDR3 has 16 amino acids. CDR3 bases: TGTGCCAGCAGCGCAGGGGGTGTCGCCAGCAATTCACCCCTCCACTTT. Residues: CASSAGGVASNSPLHF. Full variable domain (missing parts from reference TRBV5-5 and TRBJ1-6): DAGVTQSPTHLIKTRGQQVTLRCSPISGHKSVSWYQQVLGQGPQFIFQYYEKEERGRGNFPDRFSARQFPNYSSELNVNALLLGDSALYLCASSAGGVASNSPLHFGNGTRLTVT.

This clonotype was seen more than once but under ten times. This sequence joins TRBV7-2 and TRBJ2-7; 8 bases map to TRBD2. CDR1 SGHTA and CDR2 FQGNSA come from the germline V gene. V trimming: 2 bases; J trimming: 4 bases; junction bases outside the gene matches: 10. The CDR3 has 16 residues. The CDR3 spells CASSLTTGGANYEQYF. CDR3 nucleotide sequence: TGTGCCAGCAGCTTAACCACGGGAGGGGCGAATTACGAGCAGTACTTC.

This clonotype has a single count. The chain recombines TRBV6-8 with TRBJ2-6; possible D gene TRBD2, 5 bases. The length of the CDR3 is 16 residues. The V gene lost 0 bases and the J gene lost 1 base, with 7 bases spanning the gap. CDR1 is MNHGY and CDR2 is SAAAGT in the germline V gene. CDR3 in amino acids: CASSYSRRSGANVLTF. The CDR3 DNA reads as TGTGCCAGCAGTTACTCGAGGAGGTCTGGGGCCAACGTCCTGACTTTC.

The chain employs TRBV7-9 and TRBJ1-5; tentative D call: TRBD1 (6 bases). This CDR3 spans 17 amino acids. Looked up from germline, CDR1 is SEHNR and CDR2 is FQNEAQ (reference sequence). The V end was cut by 4 bases, the J end by 6 bases, with 22 bases between. The CDR3 protein is CASSSELGHGTGQPQHF. The CDR3, as DNA: TGTGCCAGCAGCTCCGAGTTGGGACACGGAACCGGTCAGCCCCAGCATTTT.

This clonotype was seen repeatedly, ten times or more. This rearrangement joins TRBV12-3 or TRBV12-4 to TRBJ2-5; the D is unclear. This CDR3 is built from 15 residues. The V end lost 6 bases, the J end lost 1 base, and 15 bases lay between the germline ends. The CDR3 sequence: CASRPMGFSQETQYF. The CDR3 DNA sequence: TGTGCCAGCAGGCCAATGGGGTTTTCCCAAGAGACCCAGTACTTC.

Worth noting for this clonotype: Sequence at one end of the junction differs from germline and may be a read error. The CDR3 region has the DNA TGTACCAGCAGCCCTGGACAGGTTCTTCGTAATCAGCCCCAGCATTTT. The encoded protein is CTSSPGQVLRNQPQHF. The chain recombines TRBV28 with TRBJ1-5; 7 bases are shared with TRBD1. CDR1 and CDR2 from the germline V gene are MDHEN and SYDVKM. The CDR3 sequence is 16 residues long.

Many counts were recorded for this clonotype. The chain employs TRBV20-1 and TRBJ1-1; TRBD1 is a possible D gene (6 bases). CDR3 length equals 13 residues. Germline CDR1 DFQATT, CDR2 SNEGSKA (reference sequence). V shed 3 bases and J shed 3 bases, with 11 bases lying between them. In nucleotides, the CDR3 is TGCAGTGCTAGGGACAGAACAGACACTGAAGCTTTCTTT. It specifies CSARDRTDTEAFF.

The genes are TRBV5-5 and TRBJ2-7; 7 bases fit TRBD1. V lost 0 bases to trimming and J lost 1 base; unmatched junction nucleotides: 10. CDR3 length: 17 amino acids. Germline CDR1 is SGHKS and CDR2 is YYEKEE (reference sequence). For the CDR3, the DNA is TGTGCCAGCAGCTTGGCCTGGGGACAGTGGGCTTCCTACGAGCAGTACTTC. It encodes CASSLAWGQWASYEQYF.

The V gene is TRBV6-6, the J gene TRBJ2-5; no definite D call. The CDR3 is 13 amino acids. The V end lost 2 bases, the J end lost 1 base, and 5 bases lay between the germline ends. CDR1 and CDR2 (germline): MNHNY, SVGAGI (reference sequence). The CDR3 region is CASSYVSQETQYF. The CDR3 coding sequence is TGTGCCAGCAGTTACGTCAGCCAAGAGACCCAGTACTTC.

The chain employs TRBV28 and TRBJ2-5; D is unclear. Germline lookup yields CDR1 MDHEN and CDR2 SYDVKM. V lost 8 bases, J lost 2 bases, and 12 bases lay in between. This CDR3 has 13 residues. The CDR3 nucleotides are TGTGCCAGCTACGAGTCCCGACAAGAGACCCAGTACTTC. It codes for CASYESRQETQYF.

This clonotype was seen repeatedly, ten times or more. The V call is TRBV12-3 or TRBV12-4, the J call TRBJ2-2; D ambiguous. Trimming removed 1 base at V and 0 bases at J, with 6 bases between. The CDR3 sequence is 15 residues long. The CDR3: CASSLVTPNTGELFF. The CDR3 nucleotides are TGTGCCAGCAGTTTAGTCACACCGAACACCGGGGAGCTGTTTTTT.

This clonotype was observed a single time. The V gene is TRBV7-3, the J gene TRBJ2-2; D is possibly TRBD1 (6 bases). The V gene's germline CDR1 is SGHTA and CDR2 FQGTGA. Trimming cost V 5 bases and J 2 bases, with 12 bases left between them. The CDR3 consists of 15 residues. The CDR3 spells CASSPRGGNTGELFF. Written as DNA, the CDR3 is TGTGCCAGCAGCCCGAGAGGGGGAAACACCGGGGAGCTGTTTTTT. Full variable domain (remainder filled in from reference TRBV7-3 and TRBJ2-2): GAGVSQTPSNKVTEKGKYVELRCDPISGHTALYWYRQSLGQGPEFLIYFQGTGAADDSGLPNDRFFAVRPEGSVSTLKIQRTERGDSAVYLCASSPRGGNTGELFFGEGSRLTVL.

This clonotype was detected a few times. V usage is TRBV12-3 or TRBV12-4 and J usage is TRBJ2-1; 10 nucleotides match TRBD2. V lost 6 bases, J lost 7 bases, and 12 bases stayed unmatched. This CDR3 has 16 residues. The CDR3 bases are TGTGCCAGCAGCCATTTAGCGGGAGGCAGTGGGAATGAGCAGTTCTTC. This gives the protein CASSHLAGGSGNEQFF.

The V gene is TRBV6-2 or TRBV6-3, the J gene TRBJ2-1, with TRBD2 matching 8 bases. The CDR3 is 15 residues long. Germline V gene sequence: CDR1 MNHEY, CDR2 SVGEGT. The J segment lost 13 bases and the V segment lost 7 bases, leaving 18 bases of the junction unmatched. The CDR3 DNA follows: TGTGCCAGCAATAAGGGCCTCGGGAGGGCCGGGGGACAGTTCTTC. Translated: CASNKGLGRAGGQFF.

This clonotype showed up just a few times. This rearrangement joins TRBV10-3 to TRBJ2-7, with D perhaps assigned TRBD1 or TRBD2 (5 bases each). Trimming cost V 10 bases and J 0 bases, with 19 bases left between them. The germline V gene encodes CDR1 ENHRY and CDR2 SYGVKD. CDR3 length: 15 residues. CDR3 loop: CATGTGRAASYEQYF. Written as DNA, the CDR3 is TGTGCCACCGGGACCGGGCGGGCCGCCTCCTACGAGCAGTACTTC.

The chain employs TRBV11-2 and TRBJ2-3; 7 positions match TRBD2. V lost 6 bases, J lost 6 bases, and 12 bases stayed unmatched. The CDR3 is 15 amino acids. CDR1 and CDR2 from the germline V gene are SGHAT and FQNNGV. The CDR3 loop reads CASSSGTTARDTQYF. For the CDR3, the DNA is TGTGCCAGCAGTTCAGGGACTACGGCACGGGATACGCAGTATTTT.